This TCR beta chain was captured in a study of beta chain features in type 1 diabetes. Study-level findings and limits: Whether HLA type affects TCRB rearrangement stayed undetermined in the present work. Shorter TCRB CDR3s, moderately but significantly so, were found in Type 1 diabetes patients in all four CD4+ subsets.

Donors contributed one heparinised blood draw apiece, averaging about 116 mL. CD45RO/CCR7/CD25/CD127/CD95/CD27 sorting isolated CD4+ naive, central memory, regulatory and stem cell-like memory cells. Trimming shortened V by 4 bases and J by 2 bases, and 15 bases separated the two germline ends. The CDR3 totals 15 residues. CDR1 KGHSH and CDR2 LQKENI come from the germline V gene. Regarding this clone: Its antigen is not identified.

Reverse transcription of all isolated RNA meant that expressed TCRB transcripts were sequenced. This table comes from immunoSEQ multiplex PCR, and its TCRdb copy is limited to in-frame clones, with some not included. This table holds about 260,000 clones, about a fifth found once. The sequenced sample consisted of naive CD4+ T cells from blood. The V gene is TRBV18, the J gene TRBJ2-7; D possibly corresponds to TRBD2 (6 bases). The TCR was taken from a woman aged 40 to 50 with type 1 diabetes. CDR3 sequence: CASSRDFGLTYEQYF. The CDR3 nucleotides read TGTGCCAGCTCACGGGACTTTGGGCTGACCTACGAGCAGTACTTC.